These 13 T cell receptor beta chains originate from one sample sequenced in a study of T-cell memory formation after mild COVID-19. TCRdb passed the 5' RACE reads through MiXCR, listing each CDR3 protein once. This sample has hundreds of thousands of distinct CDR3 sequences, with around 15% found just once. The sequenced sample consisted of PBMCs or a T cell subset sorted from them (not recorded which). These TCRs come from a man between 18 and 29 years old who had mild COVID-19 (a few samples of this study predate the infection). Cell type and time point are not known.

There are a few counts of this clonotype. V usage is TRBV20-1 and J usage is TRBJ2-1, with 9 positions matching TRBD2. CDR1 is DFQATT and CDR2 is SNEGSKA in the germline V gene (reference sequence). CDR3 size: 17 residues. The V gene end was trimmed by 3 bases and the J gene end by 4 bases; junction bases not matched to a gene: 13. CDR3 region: CSASPRFGRGGYNEQFF. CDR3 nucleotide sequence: TGCAGTGCTAGCCCCCGGTTCGGGCGGGGGGGTTACAATGAGCAGTTCTTC.

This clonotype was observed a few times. CDR3 nucleotides: TGCAGTGCGACTATAGCGCGTGGCACAGATACGCAGTATTTT. It encodes CSATIARGTDTQYF. The chain recombines TRBV20-1 with TRBJ2-3; tentatively, D is TRBD2 (5 bases). The CDR3 has 14 amino acids. With 6 bases removed from V and 1 base from J, the gap between germline ends came to 14 bases. CDR1 DFQATT and CDR2 SNEGSKA come from the germline V gene (reference sequence).

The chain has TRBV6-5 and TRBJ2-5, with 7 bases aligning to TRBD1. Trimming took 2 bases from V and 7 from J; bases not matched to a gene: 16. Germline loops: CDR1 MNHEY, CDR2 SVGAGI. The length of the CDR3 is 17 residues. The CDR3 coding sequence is TGTGCCAGCAGTTACGCCATAGGGGGCGGTAACTCCGGGACCCAGTACTTC. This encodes CASSYAIGGGNSGTQYF.

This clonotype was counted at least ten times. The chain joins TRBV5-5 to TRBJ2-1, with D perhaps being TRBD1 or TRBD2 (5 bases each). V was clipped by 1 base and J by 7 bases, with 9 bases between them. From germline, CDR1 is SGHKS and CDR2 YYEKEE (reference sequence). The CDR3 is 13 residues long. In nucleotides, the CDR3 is TGTGCCAGCAGCTTGACTTGGGGGAATGAGCAGTTCTTC. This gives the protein CASSLTWGNEQFF.

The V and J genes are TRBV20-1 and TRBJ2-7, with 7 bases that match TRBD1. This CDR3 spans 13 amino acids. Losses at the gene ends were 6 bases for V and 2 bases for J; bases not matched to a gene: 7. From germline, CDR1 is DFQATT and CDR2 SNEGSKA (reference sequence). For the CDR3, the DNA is TGCAGTGCCAAAACCGGGACAGCCTACGAGCAGTACTTC. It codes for CSAKTGTAYEQYF.

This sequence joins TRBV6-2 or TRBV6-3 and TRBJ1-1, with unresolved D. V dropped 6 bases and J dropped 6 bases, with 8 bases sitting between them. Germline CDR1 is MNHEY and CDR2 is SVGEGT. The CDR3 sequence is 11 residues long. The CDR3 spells CASRRQAEAFF. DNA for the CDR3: TGTGCCAGCAGGCGACAAGCTGAAGCTTTCTTT.

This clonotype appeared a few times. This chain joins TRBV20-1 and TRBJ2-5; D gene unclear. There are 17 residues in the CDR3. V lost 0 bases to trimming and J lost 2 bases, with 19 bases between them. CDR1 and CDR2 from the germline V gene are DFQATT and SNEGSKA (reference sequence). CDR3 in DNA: TGCAGTGCTAGAGATCGGGCCCCGCGATCACTGCAAGAGACCCAGTACTTC. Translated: CSARDRAPRSLQETQYF.

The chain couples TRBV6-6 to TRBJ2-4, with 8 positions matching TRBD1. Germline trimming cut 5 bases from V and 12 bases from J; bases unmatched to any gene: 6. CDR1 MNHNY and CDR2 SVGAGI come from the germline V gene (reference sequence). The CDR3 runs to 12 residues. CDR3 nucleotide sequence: TGTGCCAGCAGTCCCGGGGGACAGGATCAGTACTTC. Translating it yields CASSPGGQDQYF.

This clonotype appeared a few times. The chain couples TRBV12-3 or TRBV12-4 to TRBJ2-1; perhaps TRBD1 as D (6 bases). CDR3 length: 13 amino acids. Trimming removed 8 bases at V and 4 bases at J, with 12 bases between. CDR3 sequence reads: CASCDGQYNEQFF. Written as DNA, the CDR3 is TGTGCCAGCTGCGATGGACAGTACAATGAGCAGTTCTTC.

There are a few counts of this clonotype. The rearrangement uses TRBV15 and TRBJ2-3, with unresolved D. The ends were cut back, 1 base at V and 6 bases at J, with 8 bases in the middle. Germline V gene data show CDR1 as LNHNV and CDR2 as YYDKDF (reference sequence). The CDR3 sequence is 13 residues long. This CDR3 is CATSRGGWDTQYF. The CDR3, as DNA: TGTGCCACCAGCAGAGGGGGTTGGGATACGCAGTATTTT.

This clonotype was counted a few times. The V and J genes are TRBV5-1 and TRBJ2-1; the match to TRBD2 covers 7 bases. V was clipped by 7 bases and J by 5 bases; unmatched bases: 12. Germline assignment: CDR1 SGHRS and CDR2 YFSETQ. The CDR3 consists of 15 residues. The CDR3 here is CASRSLQRGDNEQFF. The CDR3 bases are TGCGCCAGCCGTTCCCTCCAGCGGGGCGACAATGAGCAGTTCTTC.

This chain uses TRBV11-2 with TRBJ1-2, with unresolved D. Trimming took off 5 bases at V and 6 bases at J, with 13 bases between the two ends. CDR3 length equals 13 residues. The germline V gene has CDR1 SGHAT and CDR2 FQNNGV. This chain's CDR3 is CASSPTIWDGYTF. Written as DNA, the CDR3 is TGTGCCAGCAGCCCGACGATTTGGGATGGCTACACCTTC.

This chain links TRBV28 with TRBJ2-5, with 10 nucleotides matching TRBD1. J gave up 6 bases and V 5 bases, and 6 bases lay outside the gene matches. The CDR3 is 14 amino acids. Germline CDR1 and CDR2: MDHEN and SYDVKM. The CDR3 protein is CASSGTGEWKTQYF. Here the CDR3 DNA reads TGTGCCAGCAGTGGGACAGGGGAATGGAAGACCCAGTACTTC.